This passage covers 10 T cell receptor beta chains from one sample sequenced in a study of control samples from healthy donors and cancer patients. Here immunoSEQ multiplex PCR was the method, and the copy in TCRdb shows in-frame clones only, minus some. The table has 120,000 to 150,000 clones, 75% to 95% seen once. The sample comprised blood. The receptors originated from a man aged 18 to 35 in good health.

V usage is TRBV19 and J usage is TRBJ1-2; 10 bases map to TRBD1. V dropped 10 bases and J dropped 9; count of bases not matched to a gene: 5. This CDR3 has 11 residues. Germline V lookup: CDR1 LNHDA, CDR2 SQIVND (reference sequence). For the CDR3, the DNA is TGTGCCACCGGGACAGGGGAGCGCTACACCTTC. As protein: CATGTGERYTF.

The rearrangement joins TRBV6-5 to TRBJ1-1, with D tentatively TRBD1 (5 bases). V was trimmed by 3 bases and J by 4 bases, leaving 12 bases between them. The CDR3 covers 14 residues. Germline values: CDR1 MNHEY, CDR2 SVGAGI. CDR3 residues: CASSYGGYGTEAFF. For the CDR3, the DNA is TGTGCCAGCAGTTATGGGGGTTACGGCACTGAAGCTTTCTTT.

The CDR3 DNA is TGTGCCAGTAGTTCCGGACAGGTGAGCTCCTACGAGCAGTACTTC. Residues: CASSSGQVSSYEQYF. The chain couples TRBV19 to TRBJ2-7; 7 bases align to TRBD1. CDR3 size: 15 residues. With V trimmed by 5 bases and J by 0 bases, 7 bases remained unmatched. Germline V gene data show CDR1 as LNHDA and CDR2 as SQIVND (reference sequence).

The rearrangement joins TRBV27 to TRBJ1-2; D possibly corresponds to TRBD1 (6 bases). Trimming cost V 6 bases and J 3 bases, with 20 bases left between them. The CDR3 contains 16 residues. Germline lookup yields CDR1 MNHEY and CDR2 SMNVEV (reference sequence). The CDR3 reads CASRSQQGIDHYGYTF. The CDR3 coding sequence is TGTGCCAGCAGGTCACAACAGGGAATAGATCACTATGGCTACACCTTC.

V and J are TRBV5-5 and TRBJ2-2; D is possibly TRBD2 (6 bases). V dropped 2 bases and J dropped 0 bases, with 14 bases sitting between them. The CDR3 spans 17 residues. The germline V gene has CDR1 SGHKS and CDR2 YYEKEE (reference sequence). CDR3 bases: TGTGCCAGCAGCTTCAAAGGCGGGGACCCGAACACCGGGGAGCTGTTTTTT. Its translation is CASSFKGGDPNTGELFF.

The genes are TRBV5-1 and TRBJ2-3, with 9 bases matching TRBD2. The V and J ends lost 4 bases and 1 base, in that order; junction bases with no gene match: 10. This CDR3 spans 17 amino acids. Germline lookup yields CDR1 SGHRS and CDR2 YFSETQ. CDR3 nucleotide sequence: TGCGCCAGCAGCCTTGCGGGGCGGGGGGGCGGCACAGATACGCAGTATTTT. This translates into CASSLAGRGGGTDTQYF.

The chain employs TRBV29-1 and TRBJ2-7; D is perhaps TRBD1 (6 bases). Germline V lookup: CDR1 SQVTM, CDR2 ANQGSEA. This CDR3 contains 12 residues. V lost 5 bases, J lost 3 bases, and 11 bases lay in between. The CDR3 here is CSVSGAYYEQYF. The DNA for the CDR3 is TGCAGCGTTTCAGGGGCTTACTACGAGCAGTACTTC.

The CDR3 nucleotides read TGTGCCAACCAGACGACCGGGGCCAACGTCCTGACTTTC. Protein: CANQTTGANVLTF. The chain has TRBV6-4 and TRBJ2-6; D is undetermined. CDR3 size: 13 residues. The germline V gene has CDR1 MRHNA and CDR2 SNTAGT. V shed 10 bases and J shed 4 bases, with 11 bases lying between them.

J is TRBJ1-1 and V is TRBV28; the D gene is possibly TRBD1 (5 bases). V was cut by 10 bases and J by 0 bases, with 15 bases left in between. The CDR3 has 14 residues. Germline V gene sequence: CDR1 MDHEN, CDR2 SYDVKM. In DNA form, the CDR3 reads TGTGCCACACAGCCGGGGCACTTGAACACTGAAGCTTTCTTT. Amino acids: CATQPGHLNTEAFF.

In DNA, the CDR3 is TGTGCCATCAGTGAGTCACGTGAGAGCTCCTACAATGAGCAGTTCTTC. It encodes CAISESRESSYNEQFF. The J gene is TRBJ2-1, the V gene TRBV10-3; D not resolved. The length of the CDR3 is 16 residues. The germline V gene encodes CDR1 ENHRY and CDR2 SYGVKD. Trimming cost V 0 bases and J 0 bases, with 9 bases left between them.